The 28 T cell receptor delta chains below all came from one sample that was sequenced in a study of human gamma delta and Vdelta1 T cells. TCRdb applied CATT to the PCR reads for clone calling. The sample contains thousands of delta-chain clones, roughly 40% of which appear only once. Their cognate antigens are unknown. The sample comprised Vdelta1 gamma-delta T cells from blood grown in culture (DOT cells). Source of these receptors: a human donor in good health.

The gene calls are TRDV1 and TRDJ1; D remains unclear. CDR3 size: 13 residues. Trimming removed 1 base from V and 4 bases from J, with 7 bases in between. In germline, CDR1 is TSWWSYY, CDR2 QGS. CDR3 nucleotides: TGTGCTCTTGGGGAACGTCCAAACGATAAACTCATCTTT. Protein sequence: CALGERPNDKLIF.

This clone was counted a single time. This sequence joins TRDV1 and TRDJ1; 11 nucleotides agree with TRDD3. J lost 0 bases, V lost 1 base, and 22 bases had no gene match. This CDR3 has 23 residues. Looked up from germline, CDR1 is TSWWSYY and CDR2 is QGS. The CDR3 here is CALGERRRGVLLGDSFYTDKLIF. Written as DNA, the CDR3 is TGTGCTCTTGGGGAACGGCGCCGGGGGGTTCTACTGGGGGATAGTTTCTACACCGATAAACTCATCTTT.

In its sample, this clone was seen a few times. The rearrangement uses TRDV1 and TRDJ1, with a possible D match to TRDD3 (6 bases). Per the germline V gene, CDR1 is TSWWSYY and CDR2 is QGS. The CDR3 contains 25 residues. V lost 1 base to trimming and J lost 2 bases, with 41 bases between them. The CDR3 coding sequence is TGTGCTCTTGGGGAACGAATCTTACCAGTGGGGATTAATCCTCCTTTATACTTTTCTACCGATAAACTCATCTTT. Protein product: CALGERILPVGINPPLYFSTDKLIF.

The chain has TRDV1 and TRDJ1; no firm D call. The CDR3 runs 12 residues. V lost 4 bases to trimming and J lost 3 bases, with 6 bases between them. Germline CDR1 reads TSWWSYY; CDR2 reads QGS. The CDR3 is CALGGVSDKLIF. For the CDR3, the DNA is TGTGCTCTTGGGGGCGTTTCCGATAAACTCATCTTT.

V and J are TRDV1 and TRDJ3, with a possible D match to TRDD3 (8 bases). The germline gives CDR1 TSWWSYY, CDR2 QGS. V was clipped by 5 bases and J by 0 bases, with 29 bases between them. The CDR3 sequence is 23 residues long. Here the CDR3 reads CALGTNLPLYWGVNSWDTRQMFF. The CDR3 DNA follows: TGTGCTCTTGGGACCAACCTTCCTCTCTACTGGGGGGTGAACTCCTGGGACACCCGACAGATGTTTTTC.

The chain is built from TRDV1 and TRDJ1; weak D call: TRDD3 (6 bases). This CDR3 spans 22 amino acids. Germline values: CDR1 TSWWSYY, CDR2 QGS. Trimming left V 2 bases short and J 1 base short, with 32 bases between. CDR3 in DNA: TGTGCTCTTGGGGAAAGTTCCGCGGTTTGGGCTGGGGATTCGAAGGGCACCGATAAACTCATCTTT. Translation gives CALGESSAVWAGDSKGTDKLIF.

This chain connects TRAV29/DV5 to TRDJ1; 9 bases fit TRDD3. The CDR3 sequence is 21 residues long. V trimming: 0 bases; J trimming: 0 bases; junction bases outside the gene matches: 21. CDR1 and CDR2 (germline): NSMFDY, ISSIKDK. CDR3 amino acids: CAASANSFLPTGGMYTDKLIF. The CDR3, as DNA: TGTGCAGCAAGCGCAAACTCATTCCTACCGACTGGGGGAATGTACACCGATAAACTCATCTTT.

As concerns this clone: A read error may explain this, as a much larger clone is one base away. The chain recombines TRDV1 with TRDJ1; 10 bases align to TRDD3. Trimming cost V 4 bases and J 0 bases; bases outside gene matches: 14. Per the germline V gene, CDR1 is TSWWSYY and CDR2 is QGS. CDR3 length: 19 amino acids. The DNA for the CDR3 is TGTGCTCTTGGGGGACTCACTGGGGGATGCTCGGACTACACCGATAAACTCATCTTT. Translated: CALGGLTGGCSDYTDKLIF.

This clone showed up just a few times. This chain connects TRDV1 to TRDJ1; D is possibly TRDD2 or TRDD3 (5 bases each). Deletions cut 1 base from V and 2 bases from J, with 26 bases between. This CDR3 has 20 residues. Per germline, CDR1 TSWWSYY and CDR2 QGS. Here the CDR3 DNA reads TGTGCTCTTGGGGAACCCACCTACGTAGGTACTGGAGAGAGGACCGATAAACTCATCTTT. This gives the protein CALGEPTYVGTGERTDKLIF.

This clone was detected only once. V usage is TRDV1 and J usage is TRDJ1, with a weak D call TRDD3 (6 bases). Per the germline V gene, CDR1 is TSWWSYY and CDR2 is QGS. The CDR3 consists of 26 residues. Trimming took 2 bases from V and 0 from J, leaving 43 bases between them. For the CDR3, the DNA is TGTGCTCTTGGGGAAGCGCTCGCCCTTACTTCGCCCCAACTGGGTGAAATGAATCTGTACACCGATAAACTCATCTTT. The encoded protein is CALGEALALTSPQLGEMNLYTDKLIF.

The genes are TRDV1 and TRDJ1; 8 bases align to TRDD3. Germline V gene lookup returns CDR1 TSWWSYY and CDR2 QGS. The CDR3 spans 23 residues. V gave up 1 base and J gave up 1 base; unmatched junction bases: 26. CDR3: CALGEPFLSLSRRGIMPTDKLIF. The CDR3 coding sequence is TGTGCTCTTGGGGAACCTTTCCTTTCCCTTTCCCGTCGGGGGATAATGCCCACCGATAAACTCATCTTT.

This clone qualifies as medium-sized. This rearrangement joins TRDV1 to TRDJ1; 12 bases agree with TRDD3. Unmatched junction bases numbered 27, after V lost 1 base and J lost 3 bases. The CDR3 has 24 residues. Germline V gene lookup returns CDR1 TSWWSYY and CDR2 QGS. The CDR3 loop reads CALGEPSSGLPTTGGYRSSDKLIF. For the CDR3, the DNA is TGTGCTCTTGGGGAACCCTCTTCCGGCCTTCCTACAACTGGGGGATACAGGTCCTCCGATAAACTCATCTTT.

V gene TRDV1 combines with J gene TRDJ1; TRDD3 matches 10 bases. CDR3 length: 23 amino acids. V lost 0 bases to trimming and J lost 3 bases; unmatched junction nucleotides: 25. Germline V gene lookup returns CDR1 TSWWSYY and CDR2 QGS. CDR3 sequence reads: CALGELRGSSFLLGDVGSDKLIF. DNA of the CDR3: TGTGCTCTTGGGGAACTGCGGGGCTCTTCCTTCTTACTGGGGGATGTAGGATCCGATAAACTCATCTTT.

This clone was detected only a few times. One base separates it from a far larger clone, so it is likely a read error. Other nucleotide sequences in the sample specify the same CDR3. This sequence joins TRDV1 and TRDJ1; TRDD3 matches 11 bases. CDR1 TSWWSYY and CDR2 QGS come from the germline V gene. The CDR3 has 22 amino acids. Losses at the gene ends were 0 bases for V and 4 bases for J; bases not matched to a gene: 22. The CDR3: CALGELDPLRTIGGYAFDKLIF. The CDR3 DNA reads TGTGCTCTTGGGGAACTAGACCCCCTACGGACAATTGGGGGATACGCGTTCGATAAACTCATCTTT.

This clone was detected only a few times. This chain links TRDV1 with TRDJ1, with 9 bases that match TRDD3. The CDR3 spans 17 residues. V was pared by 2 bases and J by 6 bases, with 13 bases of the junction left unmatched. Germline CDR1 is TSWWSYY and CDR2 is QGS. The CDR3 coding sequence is TGTGCTCTTGGGGAAAACATACTGGGGGACATAAGGTATAAACTCATCTTT. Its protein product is CALGENILGDIRYKLIF.

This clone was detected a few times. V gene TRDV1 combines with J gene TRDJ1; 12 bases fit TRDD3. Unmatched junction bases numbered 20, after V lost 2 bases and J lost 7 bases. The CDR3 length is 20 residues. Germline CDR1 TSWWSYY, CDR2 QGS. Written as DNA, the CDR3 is TGTGCTCTTGGGGAAGGGCTTTTTTCGATGATACTGGGGGATACCCGTAAACTCATCTTT. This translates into CALGEGLFSMILGDTRKLIF.

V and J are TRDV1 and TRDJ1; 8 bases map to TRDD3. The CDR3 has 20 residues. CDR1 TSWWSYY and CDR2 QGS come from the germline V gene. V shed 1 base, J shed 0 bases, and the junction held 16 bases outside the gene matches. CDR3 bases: TGTGCTCTTGGGGAACCTAACGGCGGACGTATACTGGGGGACACCGATAAACTCATCTTT. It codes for CALGEPNGGRILGDTDKLIF.

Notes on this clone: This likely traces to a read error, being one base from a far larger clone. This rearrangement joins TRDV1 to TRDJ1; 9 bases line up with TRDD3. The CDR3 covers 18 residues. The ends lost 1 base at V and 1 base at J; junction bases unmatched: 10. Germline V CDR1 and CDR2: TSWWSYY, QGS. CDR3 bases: TGTGCTCTTGGGGAACCCGCGAGGGGATACGGGTGCACCGATAAACTCATCTTT. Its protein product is CALGEPARGYGCTDKLIF.

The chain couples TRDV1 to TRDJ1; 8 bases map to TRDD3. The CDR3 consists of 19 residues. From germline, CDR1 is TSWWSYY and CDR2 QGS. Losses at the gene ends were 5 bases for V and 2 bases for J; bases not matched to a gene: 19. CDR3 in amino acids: CALGKPLTRDTRYTDKLIF. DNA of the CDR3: TGTGCTCTTGGGAAGCCCCTCACCAGGGATACGCGTTATACCGATAAACTCATCTTT.

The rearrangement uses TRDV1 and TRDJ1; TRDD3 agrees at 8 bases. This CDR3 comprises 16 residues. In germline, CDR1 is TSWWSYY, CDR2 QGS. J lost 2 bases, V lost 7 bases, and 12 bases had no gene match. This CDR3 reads CALVPPVGDRTDKLIF. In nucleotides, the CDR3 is TGTGCTCTTGTCCCCCCGGTGGGGGATCGGACCGATAAACTCATCTTT.

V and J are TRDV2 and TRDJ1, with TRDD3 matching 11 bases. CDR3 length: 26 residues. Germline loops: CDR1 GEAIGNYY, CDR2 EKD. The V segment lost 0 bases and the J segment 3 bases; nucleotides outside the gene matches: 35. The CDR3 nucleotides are TGTGCCTGTGACACCGAGTTCCCCCAATCCGCCCCTCCTCTCTTCGTCCTGGGGGATACTCCCGATAAACTCATCTTT. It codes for CACDTEFPQSAPPLFVLGDTPDKLIF.

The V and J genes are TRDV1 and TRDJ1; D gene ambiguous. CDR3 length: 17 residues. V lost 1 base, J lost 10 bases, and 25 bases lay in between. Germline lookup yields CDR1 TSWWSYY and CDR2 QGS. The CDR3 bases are TGTGCTCTTGGGGAACCTCTCTCCCTGCCCCATATGTTGGCACTCATCTTT. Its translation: CALGEPLSLPHMLALIF.

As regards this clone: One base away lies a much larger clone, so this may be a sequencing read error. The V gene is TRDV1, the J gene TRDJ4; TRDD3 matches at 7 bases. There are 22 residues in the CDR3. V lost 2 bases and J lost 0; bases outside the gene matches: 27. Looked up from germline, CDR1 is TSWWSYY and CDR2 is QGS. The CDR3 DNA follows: TGTGCTCTTGGGGAATCACCGGTTATTTCCCCCATGCGTTTGGGGGAGACCAGACCCCTGATCTTT. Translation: CALGESPVISPMRLGETRPLIF.

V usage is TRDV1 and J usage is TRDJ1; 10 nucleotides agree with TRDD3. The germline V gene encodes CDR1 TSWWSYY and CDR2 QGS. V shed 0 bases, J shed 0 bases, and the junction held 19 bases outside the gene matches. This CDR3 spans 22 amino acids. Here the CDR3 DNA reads TGTGCTCTTGGGGAACTTCCCCCTGTAGTGGGGGATACCGATTGTTACACCGATAAACTCATCTTT. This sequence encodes CALGELPPVVGDTDCYTDKLIF.

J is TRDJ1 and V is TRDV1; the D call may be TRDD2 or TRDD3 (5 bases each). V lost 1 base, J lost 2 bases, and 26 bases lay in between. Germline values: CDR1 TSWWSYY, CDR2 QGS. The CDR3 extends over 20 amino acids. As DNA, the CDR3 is TGTGCTCTTGGGGAACGGCCCCTACGGGGGTTACCTTCACATACCGATAAACTCATCTTT. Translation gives CALGERPLRGLPSHTDKLIF.

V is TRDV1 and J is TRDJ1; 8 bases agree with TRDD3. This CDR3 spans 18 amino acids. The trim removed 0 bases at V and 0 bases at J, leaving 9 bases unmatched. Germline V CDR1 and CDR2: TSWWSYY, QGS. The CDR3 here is CALGELPTGIRYTDKLIF. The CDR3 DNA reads TGTGCTCTTGGGGAACTTCCTACAGGGATACGGTACACCGATAAACTCATCTTT.

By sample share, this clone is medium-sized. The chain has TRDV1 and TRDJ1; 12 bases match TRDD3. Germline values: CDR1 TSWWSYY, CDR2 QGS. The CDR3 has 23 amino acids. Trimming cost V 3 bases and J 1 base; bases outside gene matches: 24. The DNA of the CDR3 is TGTGCTCTTGGGGAGGTTAAGGTCCTTCCTACGACTGGGGGATACCTAGGCACCGATAAACTCATCTTT. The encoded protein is CALGEVKVLPTTGGYLGTDKLIF.

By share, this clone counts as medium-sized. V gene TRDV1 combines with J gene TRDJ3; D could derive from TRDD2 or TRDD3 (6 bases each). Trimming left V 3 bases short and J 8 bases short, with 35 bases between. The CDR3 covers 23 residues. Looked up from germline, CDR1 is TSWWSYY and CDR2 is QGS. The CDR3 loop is CALGDYQGTLSYYLGPHTRQMFF. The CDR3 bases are TGTGCTCTTGGGGACTACCAAGGCACGCTTTCCTATTATCTGGGGCCCCACACCCGACAGATGTTTTTC.